Each of the 23 T cell receptor beta chains below was sequenced from the same sample in a study of regulatory T cells. The PCR used 52 TRBV and 13 TRBJ primers. Profiling relied on immunoSEQ multiplex PCR, and the TCRdb table lists in-frame clones only, not all of them. This sample has more than 15,000 clones, with more than 85% found just once. The source material was CD8+ T cells sorted from blood. These receptors were taken from a person under 35 with CD3G deficiency.

The genes are TRBV13 and TRBJ2-1; no clear D gene. CDR1 and CDR2 from the germline V gene are PRHDT and FYEKMQ (reference sequence). V was pared by 5 bases and J by 6 bases, with 14 bases between. This CDR3 is 14 amino acids long. CDR3 sequence: CASSVGWRANEQFF. For the CDR3, the DNA is TGTGCCAGCAGCGTCGGGTGGAGAGCCAATGAGCAGTTCTTC.

DNA of the CDR3: TGTGCCGCCTCAGGGGGGGTAGATGGCTACACCTTC. Protein sequence: CAASGGVDGYTF. The chain combines TRBV30 with TRBJ1-2; 7 bases align to TRBD1. Germline V CDR1 and CDR2: GTSNPN, SVGIG (reference sequence). The CDR3 has 12 amino acids. Trimming at V came to 8 bases and at J to 6 bases, leaving 9 bases not matched to a gene.

This clone showed up just once. This chain uses TRBV10-1 with TRBJ1-3; D not certain. V lost 0 bases and J 4 bases, leaving 13 bases between the germline ends. In germline, CDR1 is WNHNN, CDR2 SYGVQD (reference sequence). The CDR3 consists of 16 residues. The CDR3 DNA reads TGCGCCAGCAGTGAGTCCGGCCTCACATCGGGAAACACCATATATTTT. The encoded protein is CASSESGLTSGNTIYF.

This chain connects TRBV11-2 to TRBJ2-7; 7 bases are shared with TRBD1. The CDR3 totals 19 residues. The germline V gene encodes CDR1 SGHAT and CDR2 FQNNGV. The J segment lost 3 bases and the V segment lost 2 bases, leaving 19 bases of the junction unmatched. CDR3 sequence: CASSLNFDRAAGIYYEQYF. The DNA for the CDR3 is TGTGCCAGCAGCTTAAATTTTGACAGGGCAGCCGGAATATACTACGAGCAGTACTTC.

This chain uses TRBV7-8 with TRBJ2-5; no firm D call. This CDR3 is 18 amino acids long. With 4 bases removed from V and 2 bases from J, the gap between germline ends came to 23 bases. The germline V gene has CDR1 SGHVS and CDR2 FQNEAQ. The CDR3: CASSSHPHFWRRQETQYF. CDR3 in DNA: TGTGCCAGCAGCTCGCACCCCCATTTTTGGCGGCGACAAGAGACCCAGTACTTC.

This clone was seen a handful of times. This chain uses TRBV29-1 with TRBJ2-7; D unresolved. CDR3 length: 12 amino acids. The V end was cut by 4 bases, the J end by 4 bases, with 11 bases between. CDR1 is SQVTM and CDR2 is ANQGSEA in the germline V gene. The DNA of the CDR3 is TGCAGCGTTGGAAAGAGTGGTTACGAGCAGTACTTC. It codes for CSVGKSGYEQYF.

The chain combines TRBV4-3 with TRBJ2-2; the D is unclear. The germline V gene encodes CDR1 LGHNA and CDR2 YSLEER. Trimming shortened V by 3 bases and J by 3 bases, and 8 bases separated the two germline ends. This CDR3 comprises 14 residues. CDR3 sequence (DNA): TGCGCCAGCAGCCAGTACACGTACACCGGGGAGCTGTTTTTT. This gives the protein CASSQYTYTGELFF.

The chain employs TRBV6-1 and TRBJ2-7; D might be TRBD1 or TRBD2, each matching 5 bases. With 7 bases removed from V and 4 bases from J, the gap between germline ends came to 8 bases. Germline V CDR1 and CDR2: MNHNS, SASEGT. The CDR3 is made up of 11 amino acids. The CDR3 DNA is TGTGCCAGCAAGGGACGGTACGAGCAGTACTTC. This translates into CASKGRYEQYF.

The gene calls are TRBV27 and TRBJ2-1; TRBD1 agrees at 9 bases. The J segment lost 5 bases and the V segment lost 0 bases, leaving 5 bases of the junction unmatched. CDR3 length equals 16 residues. The germline V gene has CDR1 MNHEY and CDR2 SMNVEV (reference sequence). CDR3 DNA: TGTGCCAGCAGTTTATCAGTACAGGGGGCCAACAATGAGCAGTTCTTC. Residues: CASSLSVQGANNEQFF.

In DNA, the CDR3 is TGTGCCAGTTCAGACCGGGCCAGCAATCAGCCCCAGCATTTT. This codes for CASSDRASNQPQHF. This sequence joins TRBV2 and TRBJ1-5; no reliable D call. There are 14 residues in the CDR3. V lost 9 bases and J lost 1, with 13 bases in between. CDR1 and CDR2 (germline): SNHLY, FYNNEI.

The CDR3 DNA is TGTGCCAGCAGTTTATCGGGCGCATACAATCAGCCCCAGCATTTT. Residues: CASSLSGAYNQPQHF. The V and J genes are TRBV27 and TRBJ1-5; D unresolved. The length of the CDR3 is 15 residues. Trimming left V 0 bases short and J 3 bases short, with 9 bases between. Germline lookup yields CDR1 MNHEY and CDR2 SMNVEV (reference sequence).

The chain has TRBV2 and TRBJ2-1; 9 bases align to TRBD1. Germline CDR1 reads SNHLY; CDR2 reads FYNNEI. V was clipped by 4 bases and J by 7 bases; unmatched bases: 11. CDR3 length: 16 amino acids. In DNA, the CDR3 is TGTGCCAGCAGTGGCGGACAGGGGCTAGCAAGGAATGAGCAGTTCTTC. Its protein product is CASSGGQGLARNEQFF. The whole variable domain, filled in from reference TRBV2 and TRBJ2-1, reads EPEVTQTPSHQVTQMGQEVILRCVPISNHLYFYWYRQILGQKVEFLVSFYNNEISEKSEIFDDQFSVERPDGSNFTLKIRSTKLEDSAMYFCASSGGQGLARNEQFFGPGTRLTVL.

The J gene is TRBJ2-5, the V gene TRBV19; possibly TRBD2 for D (6 bases). The end of the DNA fits TRBJ2-7 better, so the J call may be wrong. The CDR3 is made up of 13 amino acids. Per germline, CDR1 LNHDA and CDR2 SQIVND (reference sequence). CDR3 sequence: CASSSGAGYEQYF. For the CDR3, the DNA is TGTGCCAGTAGTAGCGGGGCGGGCTACGAGCAGTACTTC.

The chain links TRBV23-1 to TRBJ2-6; unclear D gene. TRBV23-1 is an ORF; its function is uncertain. The CDR3 spans 19 residues. Trimming left V 0 bases short and J 0 bases short, with 15 bases between. The CDR3 nucleotides are TGCGCCAGCAGTCAATCCTCACCGACCAGATACTCTGGGGCCAACGTCCTGACTTTC. Translating gives CASSQSSPTRYSGANVLTF.

The V and J genes are TRBV9 and TRBJ1-5; D ambiguous. With 0 bases removed from V and 0 bases from J, the gap between germline ends came to 4 bases. There are 14 residues in the CDR3. Germline CDR1 and CDR2: SGDLS and YYNGEE. The CDR3 sequence is CASSVGDSNQPQHF. The CDR3 region has the DNA TGTGCCAGCAGCGTAGGCGATAGCAATCAGCCCCAGCATTTT.

The CDR3 loop is CASSILPGSTEAFF. The CDR3 nucleotides read TGTGCCAGTAGTATCCTCCCGGGGAGCACTGAAGCTTTCTTT. This chain connects TRBV19 to TRBJ1-1; no firm D call. The germline V gene encodes CDR1 LNHDA and CDR2 SQIVND (reference sequence). Trimming removed 3 bases from V and 4 bases from J, with 12 bases in between. This CDR3 has 14 amino acids.

This chain connects TRBV6-1 to TRBJ1-1; D possibly corresponds to TRBD1 (6 bases). CDR1 is MNHNS, CDR2 SASEGT, per germline. This CDR3 region has 13 residues. The V gene lost 6 bases and the J gene lost 5 bases, with 13 bases spanning the gap. The DNA for the CDR3 is TGTGCCAGCAGGCTGGGGGGCGGGACTGAAGCTTTCTTT. It encodes CASRLGGGTEAFF.

V usage is TRBV5-1 and J usage is TRBJ2-2; 7 nucleotides agree with TRBD2. After removal of 5 bases from V and 0 bases from J, the junction contained 4 bases not matched to a gene. The CDR3 consists of 15 residues. The germline V gene has CDR1 SGHRS and CDR2 YFSETQ. The CDR3 nucleotides read TGCGCCAGCAGTTCCGGGACTACGAACACCGGGGAGCTGTTTTTT. Protein: CASSSGTTNTGELFF.

This clone appeared a single time. The rearrangement joins TRBV28 to TRBJ1-2; 7 bases line up with TRBD1. This CDR3 comprises 14 residues. Germline CDR1 reads MDHEN; CDR2 reads SYDVKM. J was trimmed by 4 bases and V by 4 bases; bases with no gene match: 6. CDR3 in DNA: TGTGCCAGCAGTTCAATGACAGGGAGCTATGGCTACACCTTC. It encodes CASSSMTGSYGYTF.

CDR3 coding DNA: TGTGCCATCCGACAGGGAGCTAACTATGGCTACACCTTC. It translates to CAIRQGANYGYTF. The chain combines TRBV2 with TRBJ1-2; the match to TRBD1 covers 7 bases. Germline lookup yields CDR1 SNHLY and CDR2 FYNNEI. The CDR3 has 13 amino acids. V shed 10 bases and J 0 bases; nucleotides not matched to a gene: 5.

The chain employs TRBV28 and TRBJ2-7; 8 nucleotides line up with TRBD2. This CDR3 has 13 residues. Germline-derived CDR1 and CDR2 are MDHEN and SYDVKM. With V trimmed by 4 bases and J by 6 bases, 5 bases remained unmatched. The CDR3 DNA is TGTGCCAGCAGTTCAGGACTAGCCCCCGAGCAGTACTTC. It is translated as CASSSGLAPEQYF.

The V gene is TRBV5-1, the J gene TRBJ2-2, with TRBD2 matching over 8 bases. The germline V gene has CDR1 SGHRS and CDR2 YFSETQ. Trimming took 2 bases from V and 4 from J; bases not matched to a gene: 16. The CDR3 is 19 amino acids. In nucleotides, the CDR3 is TGCGCCAGCAGCTTAGGTCCTCTTTGGGGACTAGATTCCACCGGGGAGCTGTTTTTT. Its protein is CASSLGPLWGLDSTGELFF.

This clone was observed once. CDR3 coding DNA: TGTGCCAGCGGGTTGGACACTGAAGCTTTCTTT. It codes for CASGLDTEAFF. The chain recombines TRBV5-8 with TRBJ1-1; D gene uncertain. The V gene lost 7 bases and the J gene lost 3 bases, with 7 bases spanning the gap. CDR3 length equals 11 residues. CDR1 SGHTS and CDR2 YDEGEE come from the germline V gene.